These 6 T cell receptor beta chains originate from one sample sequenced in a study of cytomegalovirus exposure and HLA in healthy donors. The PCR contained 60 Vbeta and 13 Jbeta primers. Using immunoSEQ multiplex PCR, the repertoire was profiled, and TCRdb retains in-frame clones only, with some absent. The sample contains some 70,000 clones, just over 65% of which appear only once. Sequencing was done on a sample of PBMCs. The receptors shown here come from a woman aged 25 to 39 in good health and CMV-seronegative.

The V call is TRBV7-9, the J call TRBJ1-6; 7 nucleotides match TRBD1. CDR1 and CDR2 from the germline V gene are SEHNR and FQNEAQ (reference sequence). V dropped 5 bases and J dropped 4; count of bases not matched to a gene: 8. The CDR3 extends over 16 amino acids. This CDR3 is CASSLGTASYNSPLHF. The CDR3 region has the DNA TGTGCCAGCAGCCTCGGGACAGCCTCGTATAATTCACCCCTCCACTTT.

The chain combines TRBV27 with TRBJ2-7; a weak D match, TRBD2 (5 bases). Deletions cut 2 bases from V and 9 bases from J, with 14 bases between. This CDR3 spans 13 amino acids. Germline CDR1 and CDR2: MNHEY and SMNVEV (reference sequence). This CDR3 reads CASSLNDRGWQYF. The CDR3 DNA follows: TGTGCCAGCAGTTTAAACGACCGGGGTTGGCAGTACTTC.

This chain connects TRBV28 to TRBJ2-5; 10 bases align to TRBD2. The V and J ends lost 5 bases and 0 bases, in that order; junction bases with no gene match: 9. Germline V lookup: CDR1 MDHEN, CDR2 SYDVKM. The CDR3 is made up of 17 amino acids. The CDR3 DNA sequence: TGTGCCAGCAGTCCCCTAGCGGGGGCCCAGTACCAAGAGACCCAGTACTTC. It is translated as CASSPLAGAQYQETQYF.

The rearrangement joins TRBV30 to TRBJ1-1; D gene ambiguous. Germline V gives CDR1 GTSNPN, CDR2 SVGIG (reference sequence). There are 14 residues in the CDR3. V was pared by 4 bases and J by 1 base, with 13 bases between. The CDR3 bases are TGTGCCTGGACCACAGAAGTAGGGAACACTGAAGCTTTCTTT. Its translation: CAWTTEVGNTEAFF.

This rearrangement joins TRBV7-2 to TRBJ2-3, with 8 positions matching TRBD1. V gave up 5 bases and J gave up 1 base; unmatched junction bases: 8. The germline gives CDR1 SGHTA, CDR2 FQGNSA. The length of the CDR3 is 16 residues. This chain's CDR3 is CASSTDGQGGTDTQYF. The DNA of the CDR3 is TGTGCCAGCAGCACCGACGGACAGGGCGGCACAGATACGCAGTATTTT.

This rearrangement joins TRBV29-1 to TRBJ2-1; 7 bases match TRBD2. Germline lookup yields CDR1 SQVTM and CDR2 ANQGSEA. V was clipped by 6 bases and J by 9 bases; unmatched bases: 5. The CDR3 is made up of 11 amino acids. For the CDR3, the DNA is TGCAGCGTAGCACCGGGGGGTGAGCAGTTCTTC. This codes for CSVAPGGEQFF.